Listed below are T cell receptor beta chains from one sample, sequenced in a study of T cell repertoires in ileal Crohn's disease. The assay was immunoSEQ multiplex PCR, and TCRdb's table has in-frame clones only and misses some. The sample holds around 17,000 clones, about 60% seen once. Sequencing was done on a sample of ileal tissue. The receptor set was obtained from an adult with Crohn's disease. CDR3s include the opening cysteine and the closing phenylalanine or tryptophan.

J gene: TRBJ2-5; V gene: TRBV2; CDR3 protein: CASSVRETQYF
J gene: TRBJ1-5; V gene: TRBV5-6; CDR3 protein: CASSLWGGSNQPQHF
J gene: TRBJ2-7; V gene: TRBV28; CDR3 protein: CASSRNRYEQYF
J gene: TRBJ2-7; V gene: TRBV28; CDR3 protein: CASSPGLAGVGPREQYF
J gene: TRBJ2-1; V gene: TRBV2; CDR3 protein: CASSERASGSNEQFF
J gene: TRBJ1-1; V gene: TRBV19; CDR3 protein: CASSIGQGSTEAFF
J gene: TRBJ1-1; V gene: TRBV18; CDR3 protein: CASSPSDRVGTEAFF
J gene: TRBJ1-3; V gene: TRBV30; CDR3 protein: CAWSVGTSGNTIYF
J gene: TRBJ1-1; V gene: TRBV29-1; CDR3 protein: CSVEDTGGNTEAFF
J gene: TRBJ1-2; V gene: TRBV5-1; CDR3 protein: CASSLQLDSTDGYTF
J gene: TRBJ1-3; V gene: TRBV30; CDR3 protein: CAWSESTVSGNTIYF
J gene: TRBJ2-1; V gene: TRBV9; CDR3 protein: CASSPAWGAGGHEQFF
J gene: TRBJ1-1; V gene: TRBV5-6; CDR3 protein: CASSLFSNMNTEAFF
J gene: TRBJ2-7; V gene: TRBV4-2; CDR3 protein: CASSQDQGGPSEQYF
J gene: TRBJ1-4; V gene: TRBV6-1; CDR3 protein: CASSEIEGAGEKLFF
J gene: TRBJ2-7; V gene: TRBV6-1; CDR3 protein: CASSEQGTPYEQYF
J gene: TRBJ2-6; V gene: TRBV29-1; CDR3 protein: CSVGQGGGANVLTF
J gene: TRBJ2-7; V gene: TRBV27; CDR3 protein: CASSPPGLKRAQQYF
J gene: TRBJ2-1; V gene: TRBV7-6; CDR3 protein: CASSFIAGAGEQFF
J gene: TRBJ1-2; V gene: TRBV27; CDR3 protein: CASSFRRNYGYTF
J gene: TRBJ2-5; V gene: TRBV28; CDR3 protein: CASSTGGSGVETQYF
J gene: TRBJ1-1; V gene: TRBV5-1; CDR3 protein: CASSLGIGTGNTEAFF
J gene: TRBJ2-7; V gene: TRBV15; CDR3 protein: CATSRQGSREQYF
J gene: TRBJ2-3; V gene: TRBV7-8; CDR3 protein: CASSRTSGTDTQYF
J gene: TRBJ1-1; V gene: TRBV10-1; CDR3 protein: CASSGTGWMTEAFF
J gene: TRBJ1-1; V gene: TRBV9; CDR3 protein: CASSLAGQGATEAFF
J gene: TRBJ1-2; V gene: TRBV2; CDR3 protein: CASSEVGGYYGYTF
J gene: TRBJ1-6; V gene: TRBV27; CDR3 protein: CASSLSPQPGDSPLHF
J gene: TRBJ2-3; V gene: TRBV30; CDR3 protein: CAWSVGTSGTSQYF
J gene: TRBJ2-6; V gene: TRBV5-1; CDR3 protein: CASSSKTGNSGANVLTF
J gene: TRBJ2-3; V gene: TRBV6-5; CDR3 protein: CASSLTATDTQYF
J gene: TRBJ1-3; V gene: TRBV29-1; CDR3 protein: CSGGGIGNTIYF
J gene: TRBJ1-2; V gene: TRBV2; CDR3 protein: CATRTGSPYGYTF
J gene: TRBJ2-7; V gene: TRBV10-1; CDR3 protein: CASSESASGRYEQYF
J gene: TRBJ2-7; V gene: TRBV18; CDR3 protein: CASSPLADGTGIHEQYF
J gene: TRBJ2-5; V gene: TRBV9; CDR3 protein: CAGSAIAGSETQYF
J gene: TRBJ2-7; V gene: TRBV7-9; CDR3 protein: CASSPRQGYYEQYF
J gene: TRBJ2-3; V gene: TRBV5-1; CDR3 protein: CASSPRLAGDTDTQYF
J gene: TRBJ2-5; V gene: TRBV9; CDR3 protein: CASSVGAGGRETQYF
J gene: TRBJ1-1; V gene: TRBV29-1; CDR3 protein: CSATPGPNEAFF